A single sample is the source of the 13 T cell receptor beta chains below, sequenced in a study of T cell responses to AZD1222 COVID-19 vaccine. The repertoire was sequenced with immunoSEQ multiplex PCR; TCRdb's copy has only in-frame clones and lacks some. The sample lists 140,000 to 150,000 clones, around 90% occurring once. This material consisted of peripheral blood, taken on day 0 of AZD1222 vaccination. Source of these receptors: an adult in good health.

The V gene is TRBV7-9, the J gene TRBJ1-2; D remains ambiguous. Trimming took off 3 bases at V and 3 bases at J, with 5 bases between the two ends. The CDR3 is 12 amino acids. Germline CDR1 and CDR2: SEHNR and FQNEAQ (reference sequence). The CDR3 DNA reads TGTGCCAGCAGCTTTACAGACTATGGCTACACCTTC. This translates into CASSFTDYGYTF.

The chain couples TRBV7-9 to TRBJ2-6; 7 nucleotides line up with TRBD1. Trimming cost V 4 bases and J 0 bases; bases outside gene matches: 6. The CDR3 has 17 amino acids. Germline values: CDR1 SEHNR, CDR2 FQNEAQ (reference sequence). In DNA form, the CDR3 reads TGTGCCAGCAGCTCTGGACAGGCCTCCTCTGGGGCCAACGTCCTGACTTTC. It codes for CASSSGQASSGANVLTF.

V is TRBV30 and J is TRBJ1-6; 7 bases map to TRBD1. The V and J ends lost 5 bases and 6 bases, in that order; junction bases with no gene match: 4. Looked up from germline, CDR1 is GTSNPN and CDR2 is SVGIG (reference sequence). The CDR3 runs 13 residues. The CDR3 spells CAWAGTANSPLHF. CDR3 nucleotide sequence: TGTGCCTGGGCCGGGACAGCTAATTCACCCCTCCACTTT.

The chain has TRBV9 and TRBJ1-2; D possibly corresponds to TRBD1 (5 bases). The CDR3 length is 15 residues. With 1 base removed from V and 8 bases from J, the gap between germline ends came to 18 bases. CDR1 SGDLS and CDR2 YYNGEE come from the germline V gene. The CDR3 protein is CASSVSEGPTQGYTF. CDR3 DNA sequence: TGTGCCAGCAGCGTATCGGAGGGGCCAACTCAGGGCTACACCTTC.

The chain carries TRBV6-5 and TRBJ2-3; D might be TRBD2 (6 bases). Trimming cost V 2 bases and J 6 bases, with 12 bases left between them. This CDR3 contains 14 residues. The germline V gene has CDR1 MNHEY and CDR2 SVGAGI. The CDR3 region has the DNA TGTGCCAGCAGTTACCGGGACTCGGGGGATACGCAGTATTTT. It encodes CASSYRDSGDTQYF.

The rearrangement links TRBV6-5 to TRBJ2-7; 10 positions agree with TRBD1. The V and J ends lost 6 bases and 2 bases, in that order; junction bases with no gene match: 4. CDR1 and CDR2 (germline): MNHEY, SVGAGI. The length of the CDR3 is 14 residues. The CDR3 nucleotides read TGTGCCAGCAGGATGGACAGGGGGACCTACGAGCAGTACTTC. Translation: CASRMDRGTYEQYF.

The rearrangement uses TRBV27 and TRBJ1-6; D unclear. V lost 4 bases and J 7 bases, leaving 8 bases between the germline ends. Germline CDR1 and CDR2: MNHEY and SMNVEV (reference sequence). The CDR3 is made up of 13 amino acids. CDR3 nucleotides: TGTGCCAGCAGTTGGAGGAGGAATTCACCCCTCCACTTT. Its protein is CASSWRRNSPLHF.

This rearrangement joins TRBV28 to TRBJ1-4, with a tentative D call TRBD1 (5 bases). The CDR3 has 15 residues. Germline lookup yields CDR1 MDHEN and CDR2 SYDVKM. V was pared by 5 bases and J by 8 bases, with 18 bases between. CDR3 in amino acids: CASSLGVLWGEKLFF. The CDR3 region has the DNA TGTGCCAGCAGTCTGGGAGTCCTCTGGGGCGAAAAACTGTTTTTT.

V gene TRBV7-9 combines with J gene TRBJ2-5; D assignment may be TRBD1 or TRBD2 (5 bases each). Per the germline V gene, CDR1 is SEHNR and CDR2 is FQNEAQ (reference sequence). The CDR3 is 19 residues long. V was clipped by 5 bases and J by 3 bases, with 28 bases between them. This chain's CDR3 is CASSPAGRGELTSKETQYF. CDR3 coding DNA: TGTGCCAGCAGCCCAGCCGGTAGGGGAGAACTTACCTCAAAAGAGACCCAGTACTTC. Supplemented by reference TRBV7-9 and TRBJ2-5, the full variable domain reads DTGVSQNPRHKITKRGQNVTFRCDPISEHNRLYWYRQTLGQGPEFLTYFQNEAQLEKSRLLSDRFSAERPKGSFSTLEIQRTEQGDSAMYLCASSPAGRGELTSKETQYFGPGTRLLVL.

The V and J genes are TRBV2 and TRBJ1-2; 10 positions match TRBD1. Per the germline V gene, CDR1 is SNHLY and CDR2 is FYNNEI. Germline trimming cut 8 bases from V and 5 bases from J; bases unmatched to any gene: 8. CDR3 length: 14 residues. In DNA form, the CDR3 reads TGTGCCAGCGCCCGGGACAGGGGACTTTATGGCTACACCTTC. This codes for CASARDRGLYGYTF.

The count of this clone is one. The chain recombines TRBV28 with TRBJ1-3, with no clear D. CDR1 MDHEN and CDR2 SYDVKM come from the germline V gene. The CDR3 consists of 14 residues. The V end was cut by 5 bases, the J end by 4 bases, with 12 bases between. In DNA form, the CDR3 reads TGTGCCAGCAGTGCGGGAAGGTGGGGAAACACCATATATTTT. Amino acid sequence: CASSAGRWGNTIYF. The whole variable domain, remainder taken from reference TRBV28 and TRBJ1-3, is DVKVTQSSRYLVKRTGEKVFLECVQDMDHENMFWYRQDPGLGLRLIYFSYDVKMKEKGDIPEGYSVSREKKERFSLILESASTNQTSMYLCASSAGRWGNTIYFGEGSWLTVV.

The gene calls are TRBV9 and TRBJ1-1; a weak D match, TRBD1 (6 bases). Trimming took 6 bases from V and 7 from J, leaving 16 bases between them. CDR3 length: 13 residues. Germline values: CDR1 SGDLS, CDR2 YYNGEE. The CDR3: CASNPGGANEAFF. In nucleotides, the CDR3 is TGTGCCAGCAACCCCGGGGGCGCAAATGAAGCTTTCTTT.

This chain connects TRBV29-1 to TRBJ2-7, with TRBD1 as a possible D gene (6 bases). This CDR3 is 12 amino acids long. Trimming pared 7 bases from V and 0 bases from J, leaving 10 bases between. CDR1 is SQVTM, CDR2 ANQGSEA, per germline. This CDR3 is CSAWDTSYEQYF. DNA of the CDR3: TGCAGCGCCTGGGACACCTCCTACGAGCAGTACTTC.